This is a list of T cell receptor beta chains from one sample in a study of T cell repertoires in cytomegalovirus infection. These TCRs are of unknown antigen specificity. TCRdb re-called the reads through MiXCR, storing one row per CDR3 protein. The repertoire holds approximately 300,000 distinct CDR3 sequences, almost 30% seen once, with over 15% in the top ten. This material consisted of cultured PBMCs, taken from culture after CMV antigen stimulation. These receptor sequences come from a human donor in good health (CMV status not recorded). Some clones in this sample may be carry-over from other donors' samples. Both conserved end residues are part of each CDR3. The D gene is left open where the match is weak. Size tells how often a clone was seen (once, few, many) or the class of an expanded clone, and some rows leave it out.

d_call	v_call	clone_size	j_call	cdr3_nt	cdr3_aa
.	TRBV10-3	.	TRBJ2-6	TGTGCCATCAACGGCGGGTCGGGTAGCTCTGGGGCCAACGTCCTGACTTTC	CAINGGSGSSGANVLTF
.	TRBV20-1	once	TRBJ2-5	TGCAGTGCTAGTGTTCTGCGGGAAGGAGGGCAAGAGACCCAGTACTTC	CSASVLREGGQETQYF
.	TRBV28	few	TRBJ1-1	TGTGCCAGCAGTCGGAGTCTGAACACTGAAGCTTTCTTT	CASSRSLNTEAFF
TRBD1	TRBV6-5	few	TRBJ1-6	TGTGCCAGCAGGGACAGGCAGGGAAATTCACCCCTCCACTTT	CASRDRQGNSPLHF
.	TRBV12-3/TRBV12-4	.	TRBJ2-7	TGTGCCAGCACCTTCGACAGTACCTCCTACGAGCAGTACTTC	CASTFDSTSYEQYF
.	TRBV7-8	few	TRBJ2-5	TGTGCCAGCAGCTTAGATTTAGGTCTTGAAGAGACCCAGTACTTC	CASSLDLGLEETQYF
TRBD2	TRBV6-2/TRBV6-3	few	TRBJ2-2	TGTGCCAGCAGTCGGCTAGCGGAGCTGAACACCGGGGAGCTGTTTTTT	CASSRLAELNTGELFF
.	TRBV28	.	TRBJ1-6	TGTGCCAGCAGATTGGCGCAGAATTATTCACCCCTCCACTTT	CASRLAQNYSPLHF
.	TRBV11-2	few	TRBJ1-1	TGTGCCAGCAGCTTAAGGGAGCACACTGAAGCTTTCTTT	CASSLREHTEAFF
.	TRBV10-3	.	TRBJ2-5	TGTGCCATCAGTGATGGCAAACAAGAGACCCAGTACTTC	CAISDGKQETQYF
.	TRBV27	many	TRBJ2-7	TGTGCCAGCAGAAGGACTACCTACGAGCAGTACTTC	CASRRTTYEQYF
.	TRBV4-2	.	TRBJ1-6	TGTGCCAGCAGCCAGTTGACATTCTCCTATAATTCACCCCTCCACTTT	CASSQLTFSYNSPLHF
.	TRBV10-3	.	TRBJ1-2	TGTGCCATCAGATCGGAATTAGGGAGGGAAAACTATGGCTACACCTTC	CAIRSELGRENYGYTF
.	TRBV2	.	TRBJ2-7	TGTGCCAGCAGTGACTACATGCGGACAGCAAACTCCTACGAGCAGTACTTC	CASSDYMRTANSYEQYF
TRBD2	TRBV27	.	TRBJ2-1	TGTGCCAGCAAACTAGCGGGGGGCTACAATGAGCAGTTCTTC	CASKLAGGYNEQFF
TRBD1	TRBV19	.	TRBJ2-1	TGTGCCAGTAGTGTGGGACAGGACTACGATGAGCAGTTCTTC	CASSVGQDYDEQFF
.	TRBV27	.	TRBJ2-7	TGTGCCAGCAGTCGACTCAGCTCCTACGAGCAGTACTTC	CASSRLSSYEQYF
.	TRBV28	few	TRBJ2-2	TGTGCCAGCAGTTTAAGAGGGGGGAGTACCGGGGAGCTGTTTTTT	CASSLRGGSTGELFF
TRBD1	TRBV2	few	TRBJ1-4	TGTGCCAGCAAAGCTGACAGGGGGGAAGAAAAACTGTTTTTT	CASKADRGEEKLFF
.	TRBV11-2	.	TRBJ2-1	TGTGCCAGCAGCCACGGGCCCGGGCTGGTAGAGCAGTTCTTC	CASSHGPGLVEQFF
TRBD2	TRBV13	few	TRBJ2-3	TGTGCCAGCAGCCTACCTAGCGGGAGGGTCGGTCAAGATACGCAGTATTTT	CASSLPSGRVGQDTQYF
.	TRBV19	.	TRBJ2-4	TGTGCCAGTAGTATAGTCGGCCCTAAAAACATTCAGTACTTC	CASSIVGPKNIQYF
.	TRBV28	once	TRBJ1-6	TGTGCCAGCAGTTTATTGGGGGGGAGCTCCTATAATTCACCCCTCCACTTT	CASSLLGGSSYNSPLHF
.	TRBV10-3	few	TRBJ1-5	TGTGCCATCAGTGCAGGTGGGGACCCCAATCAGCCCCAGCATTTT	CAISAGGDPNQPQHF
.	TRBV7-9	.	TRBJ2-1	TGTGCCAGCAGCTTGCCTAGCGCTAGGGGTGAGCAGTTCTTC	CASSLPSARGEQFF
TRBD1	TRBV7-2	many	TRBJ2-7	TGTGCCAGCAGCCAGGACAGGGTCGAGCAGTACTTC	CASSQDRVEQYF
.	TRBV6-1	few	TRBJ1-3	TGTGCCAGCAGGAGGGGATCCGGAAACACCATATATTTT	CASRRGSGNTIYF
.	TRBV10-3	.	TRBJ1-1	TGTGCCATCAAAGGGGAGGTGAACACTGAAGCTTTCTTT	CAIKGEVNTEAFF
TRBD1	TRBV18	.	TRBJ1-6	TGTGCCAGCTCACCTGACAGGGCCCAGTATAATTCACCCCTCCACTTT	CASSPDRAQYNSPLHF
TRBD1	TRBV28	.	TRBJ1-2	TGTGCCAGCAGTGCTCCACCGGGACAGGCCTTTTCCTTC	CASSAPPGQAFSF
TRBD1	TRBV28	few	TRBJ1-1	TGTGCCAGCAGAACCCAGGGGGCGAGTGAAGCTTTCTTT	CASRTQGASEAFF
TRBD1	TRBV6-1	.	TRBJ2-4	TGTGCCAGCACCCGGGACAGAAAAAACATTCAGTACTTC	CASTRDRKNIQYF
.	TRBV6-1	.	TRBJ2-6	TGTGCCAGCAGTGTAGAGGGCTCTGGGGCCAACGTCCTGACTTTC	CASSVEGSGANVLTF
.	TRBV10-2	.	TRBJ1-5	TGCGCCAGCAGTACTACGGTGGGTCAGCCCCAGCATTTT	CASSTTVGQPQHF
.	TRBV5-1	few	TRBJ1-1	TGCGCCAGCAGCTTGGAGGACCCATCGAACACTGAAGCTTTCTTT	CASSLEDPSNTEAFF
TRBD2	TRBV7-6	few	TRBJ2-2	TGTGCCAGCAGCTCGATGCCGGGACTAGCGGGAGGAACGAACACCGGGGAGCTGTTTTTT	CASSSMPGLAGGTNTGELFF
.	TRBV7-8	few	TRBJ2-7	TGTGCCAGCAGCTTACTCGGGGCCGACGAGCAGTACTTC	CASSLLGADEQYF
.	TRBV19	few	TRBJ1-4	TGTGCCAGTAGTATAGTATCCCGGAATTGGCGTCCAGAAAAACTGTTTTTT	CASSIVSRNWRPEKLFF
.	TRBV19	.	TRBJ2-1	TGTGCCAGTAGTATAGACGTTAGCTCCTACAATGAGCAGTTCTTC	CASSIDVSSYNEQFF
.	TRBV12-5	.	TRBJ2-1	TGTGCTAGTGGTCCGGGACGGACCTACAATGAGCAGTTCTTC	CASGPGRTYNEQFF
.	TRBV7-8	few	TRBJ2-5	TGTGCCAGCAGCTTAGTAGGGCTAGGCCAAGAGACCCAGTACTTC	CASSLVGLGQETQYF
.	TRBV7-9	few	TRBJ2-1	TGTGCCAGCAGCTTACGTATCGGGAGTGCCTACAATGAGCAGTTCTTC	CASSLRIGSAYNEQFF
.	TRBV6-5	few	TRBJ2-1	TGTGCCAGCAGTTACGGGTCTGGGACGAGGTACAATGAGCAGTTCTTC	CASSYGSGTRYNEQFF
TRBD1	TRBV7-9	.	TRBJ1-6	TGTGCCAGCAGCTTTGCTGGGTCCAGGGGGTCACCCCTCCACTTT	CASSFAGSRGSPLHF
TRBD2	TRBV4-2	.	TRBJ2-7	TGTGCCAGCAGCGAGCGGGCCGGGACTAGCTTTCCGGTTCAGTACTTC	CASSERAGTSFPVQYF
.	TRBV19	.	TRBJ1-2	TGTGCCAGTAGTACGACAGGAGCTAACTATGGCTACACCTTC	CASSTTGANYGYTF
TRBD2	TRBV5-1	few	TRBJ2-7	TGCGCCAGCGCATGGGAGGGAGGGAGGACCTACGAGCAGTACTTC	CASAWEGGRTYEQYF
.	TRBV7-6	.	TRBJ2-3	TGTGCCAGCAGCCCCGTGAGAGGCAGTCCTTTCAATACGCAGTATTTT	CASSPVRGSPFNTQYF
TRBD1	TRBV7-2	many	TRBJ1-6	TGTGCCAGCAGCCGGGACAGGGGAAGTTCACCCCTCCACTTT	CASSRDRGSSPLHF
TRBD2	TRBV11-2	few	TRBJ2-7	TGTGCCAGCAGACCGGGACTAGCGGGGGATCCCTACGAGCAGTACTTC	CASRPGLAGDPYEQYF
TRBD2	TRBV6-2/TRBV6-3	.	TRBJ2-1	TGTGCCAGCAGTCGGCGGGAGGCATTTGTTAGCAATGAGCAGTTCTTC	CASSRREAFVSNEQFF
.	TRBV2	.	TRBJ2-3	TGTGCCAGCAGTGAAACCGTGGACAGCACAGATACGCAGTATTTT	CASSETVDSTDTQYF
.	TRBV7-2	.	TRBJ2-4	TGTGCCAGCAGCTTTGGGGATGGAACGGAGATTCAGTACTTC	CASSFGDGTEIQYF
TRBD1	TRBV4-1	.	TRBJ1-6	TGCGCCAGCAGCCAAGATCGGGCACAGGGGTATAATTCACCCCTCCACTTT	CASSQDRAQGYNSPLHF
TRBD1	TRBV27	.	TRBJ2-7	TGTGCCAGCAGTTGGGGGAAAACGGGACAGGGTTCCGAGCAGTACTTC	CASSWGKTGQGSEQYF
.	TRBV7-2	.	TRBJ1-5	TGTGCCAGCAGCTTAGCGGGGTTAAATCAGCCCCAGCATTTT	CASSLAGLNQPQHF